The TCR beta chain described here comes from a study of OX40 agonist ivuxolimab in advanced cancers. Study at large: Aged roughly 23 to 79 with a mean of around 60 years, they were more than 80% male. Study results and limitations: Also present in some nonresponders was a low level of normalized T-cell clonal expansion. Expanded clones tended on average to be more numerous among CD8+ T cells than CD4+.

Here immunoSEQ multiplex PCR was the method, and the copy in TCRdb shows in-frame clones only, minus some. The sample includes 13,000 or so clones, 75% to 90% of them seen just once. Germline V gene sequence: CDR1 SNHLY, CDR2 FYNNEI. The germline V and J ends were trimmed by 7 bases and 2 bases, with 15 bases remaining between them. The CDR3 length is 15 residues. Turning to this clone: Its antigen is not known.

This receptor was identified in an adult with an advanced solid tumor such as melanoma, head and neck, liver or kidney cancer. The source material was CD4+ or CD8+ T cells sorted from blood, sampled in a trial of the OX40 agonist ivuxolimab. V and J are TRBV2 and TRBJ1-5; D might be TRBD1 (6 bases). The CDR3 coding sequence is TGTGCCAGCACTACGGACAGCTGGGGCAATCAGCCCCAGCATTTT. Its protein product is CASTTDSWGNQPQHF.